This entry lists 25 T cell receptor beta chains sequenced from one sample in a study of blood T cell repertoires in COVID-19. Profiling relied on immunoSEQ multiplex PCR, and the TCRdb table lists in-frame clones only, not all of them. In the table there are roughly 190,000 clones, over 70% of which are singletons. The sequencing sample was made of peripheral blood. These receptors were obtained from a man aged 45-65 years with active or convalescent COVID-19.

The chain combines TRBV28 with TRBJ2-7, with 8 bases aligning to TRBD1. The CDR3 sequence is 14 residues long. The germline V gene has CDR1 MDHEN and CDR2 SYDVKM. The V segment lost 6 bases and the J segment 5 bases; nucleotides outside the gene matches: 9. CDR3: CASSQGATFNEQYF. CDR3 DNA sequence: TGTGCCAGCAGCCAGGGGGCGACTTTCAACGAGCAGTACTTC.

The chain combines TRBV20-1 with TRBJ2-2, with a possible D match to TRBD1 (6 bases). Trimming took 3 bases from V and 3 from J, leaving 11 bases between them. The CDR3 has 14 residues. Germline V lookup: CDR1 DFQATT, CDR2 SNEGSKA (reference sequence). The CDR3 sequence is CSASGTFDTGELFF. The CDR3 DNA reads TGCAGTGCTAGTGGGACATTTGACACCGGGGAGCTGTTTTTT.

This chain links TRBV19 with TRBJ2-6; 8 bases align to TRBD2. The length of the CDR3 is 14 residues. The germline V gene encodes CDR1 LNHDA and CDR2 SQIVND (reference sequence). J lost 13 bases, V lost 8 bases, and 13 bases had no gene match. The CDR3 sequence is CASSFGRGFRVLTF. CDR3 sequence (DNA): TGTGCCAGTTCCTTCGGGAGGGGCTTCAGGGTCCTGACTTTC.

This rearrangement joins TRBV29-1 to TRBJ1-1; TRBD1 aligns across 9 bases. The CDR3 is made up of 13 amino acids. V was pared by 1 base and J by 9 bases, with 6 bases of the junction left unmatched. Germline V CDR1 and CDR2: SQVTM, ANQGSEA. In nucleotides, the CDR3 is TGCAGCGTTGAAGTGGGTGGGACAGGGAAAGCTTTCTTT. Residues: CSVEVGGTGKAFF. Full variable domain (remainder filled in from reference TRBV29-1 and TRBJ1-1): SAVISQKPSRDICQRGTSLTIQCQVDSQVTMMFWYRQQPGQSLTLIATANQGSEATYESGFVIDKFPISRPNLTFSTLTVSNMSPEDSSIYLCSVEVGGTGKAFFGQGTRLTVV.

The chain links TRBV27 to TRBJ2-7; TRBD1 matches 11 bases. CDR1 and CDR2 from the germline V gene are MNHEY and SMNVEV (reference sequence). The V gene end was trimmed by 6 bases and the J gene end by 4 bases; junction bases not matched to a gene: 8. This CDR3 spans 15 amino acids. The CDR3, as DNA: TGTGCCAGCAGATCTACGGACAGGGGGCTGTACGAGCAGTACTTC. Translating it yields CASRSTDRGLYEQYF.

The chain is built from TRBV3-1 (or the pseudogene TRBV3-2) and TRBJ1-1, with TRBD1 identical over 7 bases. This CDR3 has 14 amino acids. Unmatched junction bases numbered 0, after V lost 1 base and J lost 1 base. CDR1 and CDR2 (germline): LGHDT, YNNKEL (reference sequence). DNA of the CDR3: TGTGCCAGCAGCCAAGGACAGGGGAACACTGAAGCTTTCTTT. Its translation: CASSQGQGNTEAFF.

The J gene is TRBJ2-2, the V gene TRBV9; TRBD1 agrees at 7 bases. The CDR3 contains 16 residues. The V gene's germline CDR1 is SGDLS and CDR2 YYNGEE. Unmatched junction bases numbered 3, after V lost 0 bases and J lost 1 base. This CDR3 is CASSVGGTVNTGELFF. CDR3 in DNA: TGTGCCAGCAGCGTAGGTGGGACAGTGAACACCGGGGAGCTGTTTTTT.

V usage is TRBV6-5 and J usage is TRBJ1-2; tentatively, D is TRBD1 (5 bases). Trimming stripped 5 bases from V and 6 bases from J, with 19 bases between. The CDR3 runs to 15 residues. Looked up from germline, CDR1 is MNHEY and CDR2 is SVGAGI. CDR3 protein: CASSPGGGRSHGYTF. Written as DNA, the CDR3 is TGTGCCAGCAGTCCCGGGGGGGGACGGTCCCATGGCTACACCTTC.

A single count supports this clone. The CDR3 spells CSASGTSGTYEQYF. CDR3 coding DNA: TGCAGTGCTAGTGGGACTAGCGGAACCTACGAGCAGTACTTC. The rearrangement uses TRBV20-1 and TRBJ2-7, with 11 nucleotides matching TRBD2. CDR3 length equals 14 residues. Per the germline V gene, CDR1 is DFQATT and CDR2 is SNEGSKA (reference sequence). The V segment lost 3 bases and the J segment 2 bases; nucleotides outside the gene matches: 3.

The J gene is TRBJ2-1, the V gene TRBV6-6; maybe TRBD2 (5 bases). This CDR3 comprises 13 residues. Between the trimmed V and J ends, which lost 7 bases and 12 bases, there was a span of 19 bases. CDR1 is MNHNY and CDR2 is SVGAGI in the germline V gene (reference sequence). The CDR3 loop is CASTPFTAGAQFF. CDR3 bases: TGTGCCAGCACCCCTTTTACGGCGGGCGCGCAGTTCTTC.

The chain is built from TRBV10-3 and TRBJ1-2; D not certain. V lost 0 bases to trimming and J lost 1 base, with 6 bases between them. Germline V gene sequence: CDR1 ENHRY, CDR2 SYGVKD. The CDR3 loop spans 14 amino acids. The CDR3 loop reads CAISESNSNYGYTF. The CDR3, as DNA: TGTGCCATCAGTGAGTCCAACAGTAACTATGGCTACACCTTC.

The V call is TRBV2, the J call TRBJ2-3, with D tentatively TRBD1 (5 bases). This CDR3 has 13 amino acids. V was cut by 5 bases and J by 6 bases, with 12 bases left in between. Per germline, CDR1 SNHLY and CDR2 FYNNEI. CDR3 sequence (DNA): TGTGCCAGCAGTCCCAGGGTGGGTGATACGCAGTATTTT. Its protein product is CASSPRVGDTQYF.

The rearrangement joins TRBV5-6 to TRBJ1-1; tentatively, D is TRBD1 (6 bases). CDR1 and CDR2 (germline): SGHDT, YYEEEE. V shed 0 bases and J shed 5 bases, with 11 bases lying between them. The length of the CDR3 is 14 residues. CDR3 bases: TGTGCCAGCAGCTTGGCCCAGGGGTGGACTGAAGCTTTCTTT. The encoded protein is CASSLAQGWTEAFF.

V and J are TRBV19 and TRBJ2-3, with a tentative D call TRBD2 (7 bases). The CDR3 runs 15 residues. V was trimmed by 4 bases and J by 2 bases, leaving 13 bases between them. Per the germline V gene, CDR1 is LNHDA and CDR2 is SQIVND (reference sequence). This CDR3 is CASSKRGATTDTQYF. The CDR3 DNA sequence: TGTGCCAGTAGTAAACGGGGGGCGACCACAGATACGCAGTATTTT.

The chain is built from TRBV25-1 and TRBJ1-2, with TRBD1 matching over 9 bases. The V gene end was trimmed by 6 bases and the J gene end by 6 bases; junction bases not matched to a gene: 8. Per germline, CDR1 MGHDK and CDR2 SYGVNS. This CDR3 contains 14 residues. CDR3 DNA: TGTGCCAGCAGACCTCCGGGACAGGGCCATGGCTACACCTTC. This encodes CASRPPGQGHGYTF.

The CDR3 sequence: CASSVVGEIPAYNEQFF. As DNA, the CDR3 is TGTGCCAGCAGCGTAGTCGGTGAGATTCCGGCCTACAATGAGCAGTTCTTC. This rearrangement joins TRBV9 to TRBJ2-1; D unresolved. Germline V CDR1 and CDR2: SGDLS, YYNGEE. Trimming pared 0 bases from V and 2 bases from J, leaving 15 bases between. CDR3 size: 17 residues.

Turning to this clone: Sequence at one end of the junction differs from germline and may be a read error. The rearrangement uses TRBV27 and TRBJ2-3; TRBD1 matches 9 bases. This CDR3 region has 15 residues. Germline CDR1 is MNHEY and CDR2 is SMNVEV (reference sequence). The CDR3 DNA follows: TGTGCCAGCAGCTTATCAACAGGGGGCGTCGATACGCAGTATTTT. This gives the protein CASSLSTGGVDTQYF.

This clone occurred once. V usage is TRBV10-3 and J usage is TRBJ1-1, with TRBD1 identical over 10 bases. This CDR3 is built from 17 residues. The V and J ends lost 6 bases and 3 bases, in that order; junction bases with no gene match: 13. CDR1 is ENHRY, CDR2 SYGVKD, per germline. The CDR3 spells CAIRPGTGATRDTEAFF. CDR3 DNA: TGTGCCATCAGACCCGGGACAGGGGCAACGAGGGACACTGAAGCTTTCTTT.

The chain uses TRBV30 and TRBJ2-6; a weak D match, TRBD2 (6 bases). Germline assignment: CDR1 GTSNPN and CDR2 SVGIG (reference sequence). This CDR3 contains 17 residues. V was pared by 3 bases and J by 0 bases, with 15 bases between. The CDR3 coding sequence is TGTGCCTGGAGCCGAACCGGGGGTCTCTCTGGGGCCAACGTCCTGACTTTC. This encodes CAWSRTGGLSGANVLTF.

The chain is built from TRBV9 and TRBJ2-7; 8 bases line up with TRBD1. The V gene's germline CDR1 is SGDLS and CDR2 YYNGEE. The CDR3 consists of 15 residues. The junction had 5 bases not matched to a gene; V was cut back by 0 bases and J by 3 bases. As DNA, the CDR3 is TGTGCCAGCAGCGTAGTGGCAGGGGGCGACTACGAGCAGTACTTC. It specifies CASSVVAGGDYEQYF.

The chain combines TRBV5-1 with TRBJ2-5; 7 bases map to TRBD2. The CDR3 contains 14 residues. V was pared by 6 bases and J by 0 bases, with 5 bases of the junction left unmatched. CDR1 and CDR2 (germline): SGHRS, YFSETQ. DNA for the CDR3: TGCGCCAGCATGAGGCGGGAGTACCAAGAGACCCAGTACTTC. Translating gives CASMRREYQETQYF.

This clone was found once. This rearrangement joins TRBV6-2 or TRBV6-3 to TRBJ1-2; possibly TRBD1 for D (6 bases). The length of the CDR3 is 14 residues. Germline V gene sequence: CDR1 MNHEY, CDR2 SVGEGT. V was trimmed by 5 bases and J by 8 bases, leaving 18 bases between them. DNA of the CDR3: TGTGCCAGCAGTACCCCAGTCAGGGGCAGGGGCTACACCTTC. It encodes CASSTPVRGRGYTF.

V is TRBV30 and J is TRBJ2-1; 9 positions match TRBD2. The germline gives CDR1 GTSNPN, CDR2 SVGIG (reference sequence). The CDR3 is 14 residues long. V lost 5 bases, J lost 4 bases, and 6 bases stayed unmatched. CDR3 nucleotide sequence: TGTGCCTGGGATACTAGCGGGTTTTACAATGAGCAGTTCTTC. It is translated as CAWDTSGFYNEQFF.

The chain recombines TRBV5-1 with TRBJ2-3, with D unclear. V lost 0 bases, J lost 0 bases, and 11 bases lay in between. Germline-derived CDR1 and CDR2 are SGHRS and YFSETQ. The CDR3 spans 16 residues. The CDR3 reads CASSLDARSSTDTQYF. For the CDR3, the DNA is TGCGCCAGCAGCTTGGACGCGAGATCTAGCACAGATACGCAGTATTTT.

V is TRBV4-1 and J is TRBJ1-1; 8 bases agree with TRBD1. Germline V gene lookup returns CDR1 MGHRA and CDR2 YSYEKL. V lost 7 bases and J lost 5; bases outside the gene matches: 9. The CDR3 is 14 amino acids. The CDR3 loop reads CASNRRQGMTEAFF. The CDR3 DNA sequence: TGCGCCAGCAATCGGAGACAGGGGATGACTGAAGCTTTCTTT.